This TCR beta chain originates from a study of post-analysis software for immune sequencing data. General study results and limits: The study found TRBV5-6, TRBV5-1 and TRBV20-1 among five TRBV segments more frequent in patients than controls. Those with multiple sclerosis, the patient group, showed significantly lower normalized Chao1 diversity than controls.

Unique molecular identifiers were present in the TCR beta cDNA libraries. TCRdb passed the PCR reads through MiXCR, listing each CDR3 protein once. Among about 800,000 distinct CDR3 sequences, 30% were seen once, and the ten largest hold 0.56%. Comments on this clonotype: Its cognate antigen is unknown.

Germline V lookup: CDR1 SGDLS, CDR2 YYNGEE. The CDR3 is made up of 14 amino acids. The sequencing input was blood. The sequence was obtained from a girl aged 10 to 17 with multiple sclerosis. The gene calls are TRBV9 and TRBJ2-5; D possibly corresponds to TRBD2 (6 bases). The last part of the DNA fits TRBJ2-7 better; the J call may be wrong. The CDR3 DNA sequence: TGTGCCAGCAGCGTAGTCGGGGGATCCAACGAGCAGTACGTC. This sequence encodes CASSVVGGSNEQYV.